This T cell receptor beta chain was identified during a study of neoadjuvant anti-PD-1 for oral cavity cancer (dated by TCRdb to the early 2020s). In terms of the full investigation: Patients mostly received three to four biweekly doses of nivolumab at 3 mg/kg before curative-intent surgical resection. Patients who did not progress were given a fourth nivolumab dose at about day 43 and had definitive surgical resection on days 50-56. Responders were defined as patients with complete response, partial response or stable disease by RECIST 1.1; non-responders were defined as patients with progression. An approximately 34% response rate was observed in the parent correlative cohort, in which over nine patients were included.

Of note for this clone: Its cognate antigen has yet to be identified. No much larger clone exists at a distance of one base, and base qualities are not known.

The time point label on this specimen signifies: after neoadjuvant nivolumab, at surgical resection. The patients had newly diagnosed stage II-IVA oral cavity squamous cell carcinoma and had not received any prior systemic or radiation treatment. The cohort was made up of patients with locally advanced, HPV-negative oral cavity squamous cell carcinoma. No culture maintenance or expansion was done, as the peripheral blood mononuclear cells went straight to analysis. The samples were obtained from a longitudinal correlative study of a single-arm phase II trial testing neoadjuvant nivolumab in oral cavity squamous cell carcinoma. Genomic DNA-based TCRbeta sequencing was performed on subject-matched pre- and post-treatment PBMCs and tumors from three responders and three non-responders. Peripheral blood mononuclear cells were collected before nivolumab treatment and were collected again after treatment, at the time of surgery. The Maxwell RSC DNA from Cells kit was used to extract genomic DNA from PBMCs.

For deep sequencing, each PBMC sample was run in six replicates, with libraries mostly built from approximately 500 ng of input genomic DNA. The immunoSEQ hsTCRbeta kit was used to prepare TCRbeta libraries, following the manufacturer's instructions. Sequencing of the completed libraries took place using an Illumina NovaSeq 6000 S4 flow cell after they had been pooled to about 3 nM. In the authors' own workflow: Raw data preprocessing and quality control were performed with the immunoSEQ Analyzer. The analysis was limited to productive rearrangements, and each clonotype was defined by a unique CDR3 amino acid sequence. Repertoire clonality was estimated as the Gini-Simpson index, computed with the R package tcR. Student's t test was used to compare Gini indices, and Pearson correlation was used to assess associations with tumor size change. This is the immuneACCESS table as TCRdb keeps it, with only in-frame sequences that have V and J called. A part of the clones is gone; compared with another copy, unresolved V genes explain less than half, and the rest is unexplained. V and J calls and clone size are as listed in that table; D and trimming were resolved from the DNA. The sample table lists approximately 9,500 clones, 55% to 75% of them with a count of one. The ten most abundant clones make up 4% to 4.5% of the sample.

Including cysteine and phenylalanine, the CDR3 has 16 amino acids. The sequence is cut down to CDR3 DNA, 48 bases in frame from base 1. CDR1 LNHNV and CDR2 YYDKDF are derived from the germline V gene (reference sequence). V is reduced by 5 bases and J by 0 bases, leaving a spacing of 14 bases between them. What the work shows at the level of the full study, not this receptor alone: Higher pretreatment blood Treg/Th17 ratios correlated with higher pretreatment blood TCRbeta clonality and lower post-treatment tumor TCRbeta clonality. TCR analyses included only three patients per response group, and the authors called for larger cohorts for validation. After neoadjuvant nivolumab, non-responders showed significantly higher T cell clonality (Gini index) in PBMCs than responders did.

The chain links TRBV15 with TRBJ1-5, with a tentative D gene TRBD1 over 5 matching bases. The input for sequencing was PBMCs, taken after nivolumab (anti-PD-1) treatment. The clonotype was recovered from a person aged 40-85 years with oral cavity squamous cell carcinoma. The CDR3 corresponds to CATSFNRDLSNQPQHF. DNA sequence: TGTGCCACCAGCTTCAACCGGGACCTTAGCAATCAGCCCCAGCATTTT.